The rows below give T cell receptor beta chains drawn from one sample of a study of tumor and adjacent non-tumor tissue in lung cancer. TCRdb reprocessed the multiplex PCR reads via MiXCR and lists one record per CDR3 protein. This sample has 40,000 to 60,000 distinct CDR3 sequences, with around 67% found just once. The sample comprised distant non-tumor lung tissue. The receptors shown here come from a woman between 70 and 85 years old with non-small cell lung cancer. CDR3s include the opening cysteine and the closing phenylalanine or tryptophan. The D gene is left open where the match is weak. Clone size is given for some rows only: seen once, a few or many times, or a class if the clone is expanded.

cdr3_length: 17
v_call: TRBV19
j_call: TRBJ2-7
clone_size: -
d_call: -
cdr3_aa: CASSVQRQGAISDEQYF
cdr3_nt: TGTGCCAGTAGTGTACAGAGGCAAGGGGCTATTTCCGACGAGCAGTACTTC

cdr3_length: 16
v_call: TRBV5-1
j_call: TRBJ2-5
clone_size: once
d_call: TRBD1
cdr3_aa: CPSNRRTGGDSETQYF
cdr3_nt: TGCCCCAGCAACAGGCGGACAGGGGGCGATTCAGAGACCCAGTACTTC

cdr3_length: 16
v_call: TRBV7-3
j_call: TRBJ2-3
clone_size: few
d_call: TRBD2
cdr3_aa: CASSLIPGRSTDTQYF
cdr3_nt: TGTGCCAGCAGCTTAATCCCCGGGAGGAGCACAGATACGCAGTATTTT

cdr3_length: 14
v_call: TRBV5-1
j_call: TRBJ1-2
clone_size: -
d_call: -
cdr3_aa: CASSLEVSNYGCIF
cdr3_nt: TGCGCCAGCAGCTTGGAAGTCAGCAACTATGGCTGCATCTTC

cdr3_length: 13
v_call: TRBV20-1
j_call: TRBJ2-7
clone_size: -
d_call: -
cdr3_aa: CSSLREDSYEQYF
cdr3_nt: TGCAGTTCCTTAAGGGAGGACTCCTACGAGCAGTACTTC

cdr3_length: 15
v_call: TRBV6-2/TRBV6-3
j_call: TRBJ2-5
clone_size: -
d_call: -
cdr3_aa: CVSRQTTRPQRAQYF
cdr3_nt: TGTGTCAGCAGGCAGACGACAAGGCCACAACGGGCCCAGTACTTC

cdr3_length: 15
v_call: TRBV6-1
j_call: TRBJ1-1
clone_size: -
d_call: -
cdr3_aa: CVSSESGWGGFEAFF
cdr3_nt: TGTGTCAGCAGTGAATCTGGGTGGGGGGGTTTTGAAGCTTTCTTT

cdr3_length: 16
v_call: TRBV6-5
j_call: TRBJ1-2
clone_size: many
d_call: -
cdr3_aa: CASSFLRDGTNYGYTF
cdr3_nt: TGTGCCAGCAGTTTCCTCCGGGACGGTACTAACTATGGCTACACCTTC

cdr3_length: 14
v_call: TRBV28
j_call: TRBJ1-1
clone_size: many
d_call: -
cdr3_aa: CASSSDSSVLRAFF
cdr3_nt: TGTGCCAGCAGTTCGGACAGTTCTGTTCTTCGGGCTTTCTTT

cdr3_length: 16
v_call: TRBV4-2
j_call: TRBJ2-1
clone_size: -
d_call: -
cdr3_aa: CASSQASWSSYNEQFF
cdr3_nt: TGTGCCAGCAGCCAAGCTTCATGGTCCTCCTACAATGAGCAGTTCTTC

cdr3_length: 15
v_call: TRBV5-5
j_call: TRBJ2-3
clone_size: -
d_call: TRBD1
cdr3_aa: CASSSDRARGQPQYF
cdr3_nt: TGTGCCAGCAGCTCGGACAGGGCGAGGGGTCAGCCTCAGTATTTT

cdr3_length: 18
v_call: TRBV6-5
j_call: TRBJ2-3
clone_size: once
d_call: TRBD2
cdr3_aa: CTSMAALGTSGYADMQYF
cdr3_nt: TGTACCAGCATGGCTGCCTTAGGGACTAGCGGATACGCAGATATGCAGTATTTT

cdr3_length: 16
v_call: TRBV29-1
j_call: TRBJ2-3
clone_size: few
d_call: TRBD2
cdr3_aa: CSVVIRGGVSNQPQYF
cdr3_nt: TGCAGCGTTGTGATACGCGGGGGAGTTAGCAACCAGCCCCAGTATTTT

cdr3_length: 14
v_call: TRBV6-2/TRBV6-3
j_call: TRBJ2-7
clone_size: -
d_call: TRBD2
cdr3_aa: CTSSSLAGAYEQYF
cdr3_nt: TGTACCAGCAGTTCGTTAGCGGGGGCCTACGAGCAGTATTTC

cdr3_length: 16
v_call: TRBV24-1
j_call: TRBJ2-5
clone_size: many
d_call: TRBD1
cdr3_aa: CATSERDRVGQETQYF
cdr3_nt: TGTGCCACCAGTGAACGGGACAGGGTGGGCCAAGAGACCCAGTACTTC

cdr3_length: 17
v_call: TRBV7-9
j_call: TRBJ1-1
clone_size: many
d_call: -
cdr3_aa: CASSLGRGLGRDTEAFF
cdr3_nt: TGTGCCAGCAGCTTGGGTCGGGGGCTCGGTCGCGACACTGAAGCTTTCTTT

cdr3_length: 13
v_call: TRBV28
j_call: TRBJ2-3
clone_size: -
d_call: -
cdr3_aa: CASRGFSTDTQYF
cdr3_nt: TGTGCCAGCAGGGGGTTTAGCACAGATACTCAGTATTTT

cdr3_length: 13
v_call: TRBV5-1
j_call: TRBJ2-7
clone_size: few
d_call: -
cdr3_aa: CASSLEDSYEQYF
cdr3_nt: TGCGCCAGCAGCTTGGAGGATTCCTACGAGCAGTACTTC

cdr3_length: 15
v_call: TRBV4-1
j_call: TRBJ1-5
clone_size: once
d_call: TRBD1
cdr3_aa: CASSQMGQSNEPQHF
cdr3_nt: TGCGCCAGCAGCCAGATGGGACAGAGCAATGAGCCCCAGCATTTT

cdr3_length: 14
v_call: TRBV5-1
j_call: TRBJ2-3
clone_size: once
d_call: TRBD2
cdr3_aa: CTNKPGGHTDTQYF
cdr3_nt: TGCACCAACAAGCCGGGAGGCCACACAGATACGCAGTATTTT

cdr3_length: 16
v_call: TRBV6-2/TRBV6-3
j_call: TRBJ2-7
clone_size: -
d_call: -
cdr3_aa: CASRPGKGLGSYGQYF
cdr3_nt: TGTGCCAGCAGACCTGGCAAAGGATTAGGTTCCTACGGGCAGTACTTC

cdr3_length: 14
v_call: TRBV5-5
j_call: TRBJ1-4
clone_size: -
d_call: TRBD1
cdr3_aa: CASSSGTASEELFF
cdr3_nt: TGTGCCAGCAGCTCCGGGACAGCGAGTGAAGAACTGTTTTTT

cdr3_length: 12
v_call: TRBV29-1
j_call: TRBJ1-2
clone_size: once
d_call: -
cdr3_aa: CSVDAGDCDYTF
cdr3_nt: TGCAGCGTTGACGCAGGGGACTGTGACTACACCTTC

cdr3_length: 17
v_call: TRBV4-1
j_call: TRBJ2-1
clone_size: -
d_call: -
cdr3_aa: CASSQDTQGRRGYEQFF
cdr3_nt: TGCGCTAGCAGCCAAGATACTCAGGGACGACGGGGGTATGAGCAGTTCTTC